This T cell receptor (beta chain) was found in a study of shared clonotypes between healthy human individuals. Across the study: The cohort had a couple of women and a few men, ages 18 to 49.

The authors distributed each subset's genomic DNA evenly over several immunoSEQ plates. Original analysis: Owing to the provision of junction-only sequences devoid of quality scores by immunoSEQ, filtering differed. Profiling relied on immunoSEQ multiplex PCR, and the TCRdb table lists in-frame clones only, not all of them. From that table come the V and J calls and clone size; the DNA was used to work out D and trimming. This sample has some 1.5 million clones, with roughly 96% found just once. The germline V gene encodes CDR1 MNHEY and CDR2 SMNVEV (reference sequence). J lost 6 bases, V lost 1 base, and 10 bases had no gene match. The CDR3 contains 17 residues. Each of the donors was a healthy adult who was HIV-negative and had not had a recent acute infection or vaccination.

The receptor was isolated from a man aged 25 to 45 in good health. The sample consisted of naive CD4+ T cells sorted from blood. Subset in this sample: CD45RA+ positively selected. The J gene is TRBJ2-7, the V gene TRBV27; 12 bases line up with TRBD2. The CDR3 loop is CASSLFRLAGGSGEQYF. The CDR3 region has the DNA TGTGCCAGCAGTTTATTCAGGCTAGCGGGAGGGTCCGGCGAGCAGTACTTC.